This entry features one T cell receptor beta chain sequence. What it binds is unknown. 5'RACE template switching added a universal primer site and UMIs to TCR cDNA. TCRdb ran MiXCR on the 5' RACE reads and lists one entry per CDR3 protein. The table lists 450,000 to 600,000 distinct CDR3 sequences, around 17% of them singletons, with roughly 17% in the top ten. This sample was taken from a study of T cells after yellow fever vaccination. In the study overall: The fractions with low cell numbers were processed using SMART-Seq v4 Ultra Low Input. General study findings and limits: Just a small share of clonotypes turned up in the CD4 compartment as well as the CD8 compartment. Subsequent booster samples again held most clones from primary vaccination (around 96% CD4, nearly 90% CD8).

Between the trimmed V and J ends, which lost 8 bases and 0 bases, there was a span of 13 bases. The CDR3 is 15 amino acids. Germline V gene sequence: CDR1 SEHNR, CDR2 FQNEAQ (reference sequence). The receptor comes from a man aged 18 to 30 who received the YFV17D yellow fever vaccine. The source material was PBMCs, sampled around 5 days after the first yellow fever vaccination. The rearrangement links TRBV7-9 to TRBJ2-2; D is undetermined. The CDR3 DNA reads as TGTGCCAGCCTTCCGCGCCTCTCGAACACCGGGGAGCTGTTTTTT. Translated, it gives CASLPRLSNTGELFF.